These 11 T cell receptor beta chains originate from one sample sequenced in a study of T cell repertoires and leukemia-associated antigens. Their recognized antigens are unknown. TCRdb fed the 5' RACE reads into MiXCR, producing one record per CDR3 protein. The table lists over 10,000 distinct CDR3 sequences, 35% to 45% of them singletons. What was sequenced was CD3+ T cells sorted from blood and cultured. These receptors were collected from a female donor in good health.

This clonotype was recorded a few times. This chain joins TRBV7-9 and TRBJ2-2; D remains unclear. V lost 5 bases, J lost 11 bases, and 9 bases lay in between. Germline assignment: CDR1 SEHNR and CDR2 FQNEAQ (reference sequence). This CDR3 region has 11 residues. CDR3 region: CASSTGPELFF. The DNA of the CDR3 is TGTGCCAGCAGCACCGGCCCTGAGCTGTTTTTT. The variable domain in full, with the rest retrieved from reference TRBV7-9 and TRBJ2-2, is DTGVSQNPRHKITKRGQNVTFRCDPISEHNRLYWYRQTLGQGPEFLTYFQNEAQLEKSRLLSDRFSAERPKGSFSTLEIQRTEQGDSAMYLCASSTGPELFFGEGSRLTVL.

This chain joins TRBV19 and TRBJ2-7; D gene uncertain. Germline V gene lookup returns CDR1 LNHDA and CDR2 SQIVND (reference sequence). The CDR3 totals 12 residues. Trimming cost V 11 bases and J 3 bases, with 14 bases left between them. The CDR3 is CAGTPWGYEQYF. The DNA for the CDR3 is TGTGCCGGTACCCCATGGGGCTACGAGCAGTACTTC.

This clonotype was observed many times. CDR3 bases: TGTGCCAGCAGCTTAGCCCCCAGGGGGGGATACGAGCAGTACTTC. This gives the protein CASSLAPRGGYEQYF. The chain combines TRBV7-9 with TRBJ2-7, with D tentatively TRBD1 or TRBD2 (7 bases each). The V and J ends lost 0 bases and 4 bases respectively, with 13 bases between them. Germline V gene sequence: CDR1 SEHNR, CDR2 FQNEAQ (reference sequence). The CDR3 consists of 15 residues. The full variable domain, completed using reference TRBV7-9 and TRBJ2-7, is DTGVSQNPRHKITKRGQNVTFRCDPISEHNRLYWYRQTLGQGPEFLTYFQNEAQLEKSRLLSDRFSAERPKGSFSTLEIQRTEQGDSAMYLCASSLAPRGGYEQYFGPGTRLTVT.

This clonotype is termed medium-sized. The chain has TRBV12-3 or TRBV12-4 and TRBJ1-1, with D maybe TRBD1 (5 bases). The CDR3 runs to 14 residues. V gave up 5 bases and J gave up 11 bases, with 21 bases separating them. CDR3 DNA: TGTGCCAGCAGTCCCTATCGTTGGGGGAGCACGGCTTTCTTT. It yields the protein CASSPYRWGSTAFF.

This clonotype has ten or more counts. This chain joins TRBV5-4 and TRBJ1-2; 10 bases fit TRBD1. CDR1 is SGHNT and CDR2 is YYREEE in the germline V gene (reference sequence). The CDR3 has 14 amino acids. V shed 4 bases, J shed 8 bases, and the junction held 8 bases outside the gene matches. The CDR3 DNA reads as TGTGCCAGCAGCGGCCGGGACAGGGGTAACGGCTACACCTTC. Its protein is CASSGRDRGNGYTF.

In this sample, this clonotype turned up many times. CDR3 DNA sequence: TGTGCCAGCAGTCTTTATAGCGGAGCGAACACCGGGGAGCTGTTTTTT. It translates to CASSLYSGANTGELFF. This sequence joins TRBV6-1 and TRBJ2-2; maybe TRBD2 (6 bases). This CDR3 is built from 16 residues. The ends were cut back, 5 bases at V and 0 bases at J, with 13 bases in the middle. The germline V gene encodes CDR1 MNHNS and CDR2 SASEGT.

To note about this clonotype: The junction departs from germline at one end; a sequencing error may be responsible. This sequence joins TRBV4-1 and TRBJ1-2; a possible D gene is TRBD1 (5 bases). There are 15 residues in the CDR3. CDR1 and CDR2 from the germline V gene are MGHRA and YSYEKL. The CDR3 loop is CAGSQQFGGNYGYTF. For the CDR3, the DNA is TGCGCCGGCAGCCAGCAGTTCGGGGGGAACTATGGCTACACCTTC.

Of note for this clonotype: No conserved phenylalanine or tryptophan ends this CDR3, so it is likely a read error. Because the CDR3's place on the DNA is in doubt, the DNA is left out and the CDR3 is given as listed by TCRdb. The chain has TRBV27 and TRBJ1-2. Both ends counted, the CDR3 spans 15 residues. Germline values: CDR1 MNHEY, CDR2 SMNVEV (reference sequence). Here the CDR3 reads CASSSSGEEDYGYTL.

In the case of this clonotype: One end of the junction does not line up with germline, which may come from a read error. V is TRBV4-2 and J is TRBJ1-1, with D possibly TRBD1 on 5 matching bases. The germline V gene has CDR1 LGHNA and CDR2 YNFKEQ. The CDR3 contains 15 residues. The CDR3 nucleotides are TGTGCCAACAGCCAGGACTCGGAGGGGTGGGCTGAAGCTTTCTTT. It encodes CANSQDSEGWAEAFF.

The table lists this clonotype with a count of one. The rearrangement joins TRBV7-8 to TRBJ1-5; D is possibly TRBD1 (6 bases). The length of the CDR3 is 18 residues. CDR1 SGHVS and CDR2 FQNEAQ come from the germline V gene. Deletions cut 4 bases from V and 1 base from J, with 20 bases between. CDR3 DNA: TGTGCCAGCAGCTCCCGACTGAGCGGGGGGCGAAGCAATCAGCCCCAGCATTTT. Amino acids: CASSSRLSGGRSNQPQHF.

This rearrangement joins TRBV7-9 to TRBJ2-2; TRBD1 matches 8 bases. The CDR3 totals 13 residues. Germline V gene sequence: CDR1 SEHNR, CDR2 FQNEAQ (reference sequence). V was clipped by 9 bases and J by 9 bases; unmatched bases: 9. CDR3 residues: CASSTGEWRELFF. The CDR3 DNA follows: TGTGCCAGTTCGACAGGGGAGTGGAGGGAGCTGTTTTTT.